Reported below is one T cell receptor beta chain. The data derive from a study of sequential checkpoint blockade in melanoma. Across the whole study: Each arm's sequence ended with maintenance nivolumab.

Clones were read by immunoSEQ multiplex PCR, and TCRdb kept only the in-frame ones, dropping some. The sample yields about 18,000 clones, around four fifths seen once. The V end was cut by 0 bases, the J end by 0 bases, with 9 bases between. This CDR3 has 15 residues. Per the germline V gene, CDR1 is SGDLS and CDR2 is YYNGEE. Treatment specified: randomized to nivolumab then ipilimumab (arm A) or the reverse (arm B). Live CD3+CD8+ CD19− CD56− cells were sorted from PBMCs. This TCR derives from a human donor with melanoma. This rearrangement joins TRBV9 to TRBJ2-5, with D possibly TRBD2 on 5 matching bases. This specimen was CD8+ T cells sorted from blood (inferred from file names), taken from a patient given nivolumab and ipilimumab in sequence. Here the CDR3 DNA reads TGTGCCAGCAGCGTAGGTCGGGGTTACCAAGAGACCCAGTACTTC. Translated: CASSVGRGYQETQYF.